The clone carrying this T cell receptor beta chain showed up just a few times. Its antigen remains unidentified. The data are from a study of response to subunit inactivated influenza vaccine. The CDR3 is 13 residues long. CDR1 and CDR2 from the germline V gene are MNHEY and SVGEGT. After removal of 7 bases from V and 5 bases from J, the junction contained 2 bases not matched to a gene. TCRdb re-derived calls from the RT-PCR reads in MiXCR, one entry per CDR3 protein. This sample carries more than 250,000 distinct CDR3 sequences, about a fifth of them seen once, and the ten largest clones take 10%. Study-level points and caveats: That few new T cells are recruited by each seasonal influenza vaccination was the authors' suggestion.

Here the sequenced sample was PBMCs from blood, taken less than 22 months after vaccination. V usage is TRBV6-2 or TRBV6-3 and J usage is TRBJ2-4; 10 bases match TRBD1. This TCR was sampled from a man aged 45 to 70 who received an inactivated influenza vaccine. CDR3 nucleotide sequence: TGTGCCAGCAAAGGGACAGGGGAAAACATTCAGTACTTC. Translation gives CASKGTGENIQYF.